These 19 T cell receptor beta chains came from one sample sequenced in a study of blood T cell repertoires in COVID-19. Profiling relied on immunoSEQ multiplex PCR, and the TCRdb table lists in-frame clones only, not all of them. The repertoire consists of about 140,000 clones, with over 70% occurring once and the leading ten covering approximately 3.6%. The sample taken for sequencing was peripheral blood. Source of these receptors: a man between 65 and 85 years old who had recovered from COVID-19.

The chain is built from TRBV5-1 and TRBJ1-1, with a tentative D call TRBD1 (5 bases). Germline CDR1 reads SGHRS; CDR2 reads YFSETQ. V lost 4 bases and J 3 bases, leaving 13 bases between the germline ends. The CDR3 sequence is 14 residues long. DNA for the CDR3: TGCGCCAGCAGCCCCTCTGGGGCTGACACTGAAGCTTTCTTT. Protein: CASSPSGADTEAFF.

The chain has TRBV2 and TRBJ1-3, with D perhaps TRBD1 (5 bases). With 6 bases removed from V and 3 bases from J, the gap between germline ends came to 18 bases. The CDR3 is 16 amino acids. Germline V gene data show CDR1 as SNHLY and CDR2 as FYNNEI. The CDR3 DNA reads TGTGCCAGCAGCCTACTTGGAGGGCAGGGTGGAAACACCATATATTTT. Amino acids: CASSLLGGQGGNTIYF.

This CDR3 reads CAWGRGQARTEAFF. The DNA of the CDR3 is TGTGCCTGGGGAAGAGGACAGGCGAGGACTGAAGCTTTCTTT. The V call is TRBV30, the J call TRBJ1-1; 7 bases align to TRBD1. The length of the CDR3 is 14 residues. V gave up 5 bases and J gave up 5 bases; unmatched junction bases: 11. CDR1 GTSNPN and CDR2 SVGIG come from the germline V gene (reference sequence).

J is TRBJ2-6 and V is TRBV5-4, with 11 bases fitting TRBD1. J gave up 4 bases and V 4 bases, and 7 bases lay outside the gene matches. Looked up from germline, CDR1 is SGHNT and CDR2 is YYREEE (reference sequence). This CDR3 has 17 residues. In nucleotides, the CDR3 is TGTGCCAGCAGCCCGGGACAGGGGGTTCCCGGGGCCAACGTCCTGACTTTC. It is translated as CASSPGQGVPGANVLTF.

The rearrangement joins TRBV5-4 to TRBJ1-5; 8 positions match TRBD1. The germline gives CDR1 SGHNT, CDR2 YYREEE (reference sequence). V shed 1 base, J shed 6 bases, and the junction held 6 bases outside the gene matches. The CDR3 consists of 15 residues. The CDR3 DNA follows: TGTGCCAGCAGCTTGAATCCAGGGGGCACTCAGCCCCAGCATTTT. Protein product: CASSLNPGGTQPQHF.

The rearrangement uses TRBV9 and TRBJ2-2; 7 bases fit TRBD2. The J segment lost 4 bases and the V segment lost 0 bases, leaving 9 bases of the junction unmatched. Germline V gives CDR1 SGDLS, CDR2 YYNGEE. The CDR3 has 17 amino acids. The CDR3 loop reads CASSVDWFLAATGELFF. CDR3 DNA sequence: TGTGCCAGCAGCGTAGATTGGTTTCTAGCGGCCACCGGGGAGCTGTTTTTT.

This clone appeared a single time. This rearrangement joins TRBV30 to TRBJ2-5, with 8 nucleotides matching TRBD1. CDR3 length: 15 amino acids. Trimming took 2 bases from V and 5 from J; bases not matched to a gene: 10. The V gene's germline CDR1 is GTSNPN and CDR2 SVGIG (reference sequence). This CDR3 is CAWSRGTGVVETQYF. CDR3 DNA: TGTGCCTGGAGTCGCGGGACAGGCGTCGTGGAGACCCAGTACTTC.

This clone occurred a few times. The chain links TRBV23-1 to TRBJ2-7; D ambiguous. TRBV23-1 counts as an open reading frame of uncertain function. Between the trimmed V and J ends, which lost 6 bases and 0 bases, there was a span of 9 bases. CDR3 size: 13 residues. The CDR3 spells CASSQTHSYEQYF. CDR3 bases: TGCGCCAGCAGCCAGACTCACTCCTACGAGCAGTACTTC.

V and J are TRBV24-1 and TRBJ2-2; 10 bases fit TRBD2. V was clipped by 9 bases and J by 3 bases; unmatched bases: 6. The CDR3 covers 15 residues. Germline CDR1 reads KGHDR; CDR2 reads SFDVKD. The CDR3 DNA reads as TGTGCCACCGCTAGCGGGAGTGGAGACACCGGGGAGCTGTTTTTT. Its protein product is CATASGSGDTGELFF.

The genes are TRBV6-2 or TRBV6-3 and TRBJ2-7, with 7 nucleotides matching TRBD1. Losses at the gene ends were 2 bases for V and 0 bases for J; bases not matched to a gene: 4. Germline lookup yields CDR1 MNHEY and CDR2 SVGEGT. The CDR3 runs 15 residues. DNA of the CDR3: TGTGCCAGCAGTTACGAGGGACAGAGCTCCTACGAGCAGTACTTC. Its translation: CASSYEGQSSYEQYF.

This chain joins TRBV3-1 (or the pseudogene TRBV3-2) and TRBJ2-2; D is uncertain. The V gene lost 0 bases and the J gene lost 5 bases, with 16 bases spanning the gap. The germline gives CDR1 LGHDT, CDR2 YNNKEL (reference sequence). The CDR3 runs 17 residues. The CDR3, as DNA: TGTGCCAGCAGCCAAGAGTACGTGTTTCGGTCGACCGGGGAGCTGTTTTTT. Its protein product is CASSQEYVFRSTGELFF.

This rearrangement joins TRBV5-6 to TRBJ2-7; D is uncertain. The germline gives CDR1 SGHDT, CDR2 YYEEEE. The V end lost 1 base, the J end lost 3 bases, and 8 bases lay between the germline ends. This CDR3 spans 13 amino acids. The CDR3 nucleotides are TGTGCCAGCAGCTTGCTGCTAGACTACGAGCAGTACTTC. This codes for CASSLLLDYEQYF.

The CDR3 nucleotides are TGCGCCAGCAGCCCTCGACTAGCGGGAGGGCCAGCCCAAGAGACCCAGTACTTC. This translates into CASSPRLAGGPAQETQYF. The chain employs TRBV4-1 and TRBJ2-5; 14 bases align to TRBD2. With 4 bases clipped from V and 1 base from J, the junction kept 8 bases outside the gene matches. Germline V gene lookup returns CDR1 MGHRA and CDR2 YSYEKL. The CDR3 is 18 amino acids.

The CDR3: CATADVVGEKLFF. The DNA for the CDR3 is TGTGCCACAGCGGACGTTGTGGGTGAAAAACTGTTTTTT. The chain joins TRBV2 to TRBJ1-4; D unresolved. Germline CDR1 and CDR2: SNHLY and FYNNEI. The CDR3 contains 13 residues. The V gene lost 10 bases and the J gene lost 7 bases, with 16 bases spanning the gap.

The V gene is TRBV19, the J gene TRBJ2-7, with 9 bases identical to TRBD1. CDR1 and CDR2 (germline): LNHDA, SQIVND (reference sequence). The J segment lost 3 bases and the V segment lost 6 bases, leaving 12 bases of the junction unmatched. The CDR3 has 16 amino acids. CDR3 bases: TGTGCCAGTAGCAACACCCGGACAGGGGACGACTACGAGCAGTACTTC. It codes for CASSNTRTGDDYEQYF.

The CDR3 spells CASEQGPPLHF. Here the CDR3 DNA reads TGTGCCAGCGAGCAGGGTCCACCCCTCCACTTT. This chain links TRBV6-6 with TRBJ1-6; a weak D match, TRBD1 (5 bases). Germline V CDR1 and CDR2: MNHNY, SVGAGI (reference sequence). The CDR3 loop spans 11 amino acids. V dropped 8 bases and J dropped 11 bases, with 10 bases sitting between them.

The chain combines TRBV6-4 with TRBJ2-7; maybe TRBD2 (5 bases). There are 14 residues in the CDR3. Germline-derived CDR1 and CDR2 are MRHNA and SNTAGT. V was clipped by 7 bases and J by 1 base, with 14 bases between them. The CDR3, as DNA: TGTGCCAGCATTGGGGTAGCGTTGTCCTACGAGCAGTACTTC. Protein sequence: CASIGVALSYEQYF.

The chain joins TRBV7-3 to TRBJ1-2; 9 nucleotides align to TRBD1. This CDR3 spans 14 amino acids. CDR1 and CDR2 from the germline V gene are SGHTA and FQGTGA. J lost 7 bases, V lost 5 bases, and 8 bases had no gene match. The CDR3 protein is CASSPGTGTSGYTF. CDR3 bases: TGTGCCAGCAGCCCCGGGACAGGGACTTCTGGCTACACCTTC.

The chain employs TRBV6-6 and TRBJ2-7; D may be TRBD1 (6 bases). V dropped 2 bases and J dropped 3 bases, with 11 bases sitting between them. Germline assignment: CDR1 MNHNY and CDR2 SVGAGI (reference sequence). The CDR3 extends over 14 amino acids. CDR3 sequence (DNA): TGTGCCAGCAGTTACCAGGGGAGCGGCTACGAGCAGTACTTC. This codes for CASSYQGSGYEQYF.